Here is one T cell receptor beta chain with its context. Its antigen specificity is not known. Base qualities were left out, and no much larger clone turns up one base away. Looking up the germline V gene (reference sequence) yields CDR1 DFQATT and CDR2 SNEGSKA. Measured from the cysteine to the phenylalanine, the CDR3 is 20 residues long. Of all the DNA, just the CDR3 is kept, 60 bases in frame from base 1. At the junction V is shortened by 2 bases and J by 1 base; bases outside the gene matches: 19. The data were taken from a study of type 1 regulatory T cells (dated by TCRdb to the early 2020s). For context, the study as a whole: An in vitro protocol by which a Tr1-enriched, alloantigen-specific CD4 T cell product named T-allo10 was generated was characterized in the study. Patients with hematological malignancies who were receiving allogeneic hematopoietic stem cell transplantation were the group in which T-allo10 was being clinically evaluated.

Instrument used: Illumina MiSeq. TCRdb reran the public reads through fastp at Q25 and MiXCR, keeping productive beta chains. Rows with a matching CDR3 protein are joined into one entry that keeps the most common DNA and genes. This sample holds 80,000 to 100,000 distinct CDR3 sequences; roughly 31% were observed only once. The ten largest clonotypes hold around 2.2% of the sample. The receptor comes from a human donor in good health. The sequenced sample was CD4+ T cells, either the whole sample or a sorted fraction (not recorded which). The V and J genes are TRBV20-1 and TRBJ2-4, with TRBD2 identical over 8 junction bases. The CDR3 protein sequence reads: CSARPPRAPGGLFAKNIQYF. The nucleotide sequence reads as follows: TGCAGTGCTAGACCGCCGCGGGCCCCGGGAGGGTTATTCGCCAAAAACATTCAGTACTTC.